The T cell receptor (beta chain) described here comes from a study of identical twins. Germline V CDR1 and CDR2: MNHNY, SVGAGI (reference sequence). This CDR3 contains 13 residues. V was shortened by 6 bases and J by 0 bases, with 7 bases between the two germline ends. MiXCR was run by TCRdb on the 5' RACE reads, yielding one entry per CDR3 protein. Of some 690,000 distinct CDR3 sequences listed, about 20% are singletons. The same sample was also studied in work on T cells expressing NK-cell markers.

Sequencing was performed on PBMCs. The TCR sequence derives from a woman between 18 and 29 years old in good health. The genes are TRBV6-6 and TRBJ2-3; maybe TRBD1 (6 bases). This CDR3 is CASRDRSTDTQYF. The CDR3 coding sequence is TGTGCCAGCAGGGACAGAAGCACAGATACGCAGTATTTT.